This TCR beta chain emerged from a study of cytomegalovirus exposure and HLA in healthy donors. The PCR contained 60 Vbeta and 13 Jbeta primers. TCRdb's copy holds only in-frame clones and misses some; the assay was immunoSEQ multiplex PCR. In the table there are about 120,000 clones, about four fifths of which are singletons. In regard to this clone: What it binds is unknown.

Study findings and constraints: With high specificity and sensitivity, the classifier reportedly diagnosed cytomegalovirus status. The listing of roughly 160 TCR beta chains classed them as cytomegalovirus-associated.

This CDR3 is built from 16 residues. Germline V gene sequence: CDR1 SGDLS, CDR2 YYNGEE. V lost 4 bases to trimming and J lost 0 bases, with 15 bases between them. The source of this sequence is a woman aged 40 to 50 in good health and CMV-seronegative. Sequenced: PBMCs. This sequence joins TRBV9 and TRBJ2-3; possibly TRBD2 for D (5 bases). The CDR3 spells CASSSTPRTSTDTQYF. The DNA of the CDR3 is TGTGCCAGCAGCTCTACCCCGAGGACTAGCACAGATACGCAGTATTTT.